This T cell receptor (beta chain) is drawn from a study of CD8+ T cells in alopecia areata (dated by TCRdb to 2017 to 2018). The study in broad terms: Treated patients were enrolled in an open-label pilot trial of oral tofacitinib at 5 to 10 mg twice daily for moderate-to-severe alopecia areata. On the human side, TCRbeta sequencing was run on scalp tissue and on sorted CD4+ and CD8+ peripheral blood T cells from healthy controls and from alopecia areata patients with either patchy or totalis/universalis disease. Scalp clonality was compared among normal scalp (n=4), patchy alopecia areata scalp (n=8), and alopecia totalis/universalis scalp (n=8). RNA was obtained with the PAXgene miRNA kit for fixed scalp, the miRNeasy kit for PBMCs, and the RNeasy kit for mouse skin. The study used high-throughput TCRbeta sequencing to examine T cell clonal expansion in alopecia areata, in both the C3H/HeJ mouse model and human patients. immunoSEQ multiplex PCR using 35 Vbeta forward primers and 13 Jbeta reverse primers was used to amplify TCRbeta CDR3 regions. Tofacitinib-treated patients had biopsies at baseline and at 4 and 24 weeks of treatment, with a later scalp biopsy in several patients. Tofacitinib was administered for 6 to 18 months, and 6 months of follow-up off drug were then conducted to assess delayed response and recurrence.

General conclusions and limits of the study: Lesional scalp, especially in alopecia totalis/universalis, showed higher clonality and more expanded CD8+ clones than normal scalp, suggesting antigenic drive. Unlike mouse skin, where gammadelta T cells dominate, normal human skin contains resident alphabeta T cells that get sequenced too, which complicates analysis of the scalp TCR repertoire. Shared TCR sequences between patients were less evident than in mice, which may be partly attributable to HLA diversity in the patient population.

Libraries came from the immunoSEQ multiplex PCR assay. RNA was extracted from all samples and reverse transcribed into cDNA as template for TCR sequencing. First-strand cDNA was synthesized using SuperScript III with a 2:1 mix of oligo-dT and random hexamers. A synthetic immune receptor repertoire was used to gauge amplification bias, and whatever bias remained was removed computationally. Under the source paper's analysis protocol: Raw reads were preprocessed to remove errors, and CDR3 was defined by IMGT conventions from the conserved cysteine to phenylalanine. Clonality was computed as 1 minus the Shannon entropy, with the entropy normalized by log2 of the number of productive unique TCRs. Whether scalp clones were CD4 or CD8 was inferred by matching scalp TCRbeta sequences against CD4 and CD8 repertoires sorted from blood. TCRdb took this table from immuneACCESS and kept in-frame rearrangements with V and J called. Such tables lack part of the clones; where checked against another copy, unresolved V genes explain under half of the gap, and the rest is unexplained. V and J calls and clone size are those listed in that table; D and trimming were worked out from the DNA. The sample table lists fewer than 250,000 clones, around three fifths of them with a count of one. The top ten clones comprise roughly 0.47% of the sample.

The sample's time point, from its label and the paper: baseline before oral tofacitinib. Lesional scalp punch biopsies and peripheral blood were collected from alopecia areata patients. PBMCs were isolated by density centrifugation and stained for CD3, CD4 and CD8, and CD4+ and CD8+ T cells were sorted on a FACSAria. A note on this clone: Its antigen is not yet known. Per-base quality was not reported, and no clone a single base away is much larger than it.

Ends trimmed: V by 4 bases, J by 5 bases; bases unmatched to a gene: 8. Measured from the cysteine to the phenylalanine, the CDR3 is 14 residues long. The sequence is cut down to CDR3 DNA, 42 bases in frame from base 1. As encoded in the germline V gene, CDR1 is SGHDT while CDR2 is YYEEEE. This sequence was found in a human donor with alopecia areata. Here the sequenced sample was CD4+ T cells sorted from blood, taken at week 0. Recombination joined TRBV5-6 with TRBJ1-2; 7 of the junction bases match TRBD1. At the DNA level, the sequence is TGTGCCAGCAGCGCCGCCGGGACAGCGTATGGCTACACCTTC. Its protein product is CASSAAGTAYGYTF.